What follows are 22 T cell receptor beta chains derived from one specimen sequenced in a study of shared clonotypes between healthy human individuals (dated by TCRdb to about 2020). Libraries were constructed by the immunoSEQ multiplex PCR assay. Here the immuneACCESS table is served through TCRdb, limited to in-frame sequences with V and J called. Missing clones are a known gap in these copies; in checked studies unresolved V genes cover under half, and the rest lacks a known reason. The sample has roughly 300,000 clones on record, roughly 91% of them singletons. The ten largest make up around 16% of the sample. The sequencing input was memory CD8+ T cells sorted from blood. What the cell subset or site label conveys for this sample: CD45RO+ cells pooled with CCR7-negative TemRA cells. Every receptor here comes from a man between 18 and 35 years old in good health.

This chain links TRBV7-9 with TRBJ2-3; D gene ambiguous. Germline V gene lookup returns CDR1 SEHNR and CDR2 FQNEAQ (reference sequence). The CDR3 loop spans 13 amino acids. V dropped 5 bases and J dropped 6 bases, with 12 bases sitting between them. Written as DNA, the CDR3 is TGTGCCAGCAGCCCGACCCTTGAGGATACGCAGTATTTT. Amino acids: CASSPTLEDTQYF. The full variable domain, in which reference TRBV7-9 and TRBJ2-3 provide the parts outside the CDR3, is DTGVSQNPRHKITKRGQNVTFRCDPISEHNRLYWYRQTLGQGPEFLTYFQNEAQLEKSRLLSDRFSAERPKGSFSTLEIQRTEQGDSAMYLCASSPTLEDTQYFGPGTRLTVL.

The chain has TRBV6-5 and TRBJ2-4; D may be TRBD2 (6 bases). CDR1 and CDR2 from the germline V gene are MNHEY and SVGAGI. Trimming removed 0 bases from V and 1 base from J, with 10 bases in between. The CDR3 is 16 residues long. DNA for the CDR3: TGTGCCAGCAGTTACTCGCTAGGAGGGGCCAAAAACATTCAGTACTTC. It encodes CASSYSLGGAKNIQYF.

This chain uses TRBV4-2 with TRBJ1-2; possible D gene TRBD1, 5 bases. This CDR3 has 15 residues. Germline V gene data show CDR1 as LGHNA and CDR2 as YNFKEQ. The ends were cut back, 3 bases at V and 8 bases at J, with 19 bases in the middle. The CDR3, as DNA: TGTGCCAGCAGCCAGACGGGGGAGATCGAGTTCGGCTACACCTTC. Its translation is CASSQTGEIEFGYTF.

The V and J genes are TRBV7-9 and TRBJ2-7, with 9 bases matching TRBD1. V shed 4 bases, J shed 3 bases, and the junction held 10 bases outside the gene matches. The CDR3 has 16 residues. The germline CDR1 and CDR2 sequences are SEHNR and FQNEAQ (reference sequence). The CDR3 DNA reads TGTGCCAGCAGCTCGACCACAGGGGGCGGGATCTACGAGCAGTACTTC. Protein: CASSSTTGGGIYEQYF.

The chain carries TRBV6-1 and TRBJ2-3; 9 bases are shared with TRBD2. From germline, CDR1 is MNHNS and CDR2 SASEGT. The CDR3 is made up of 16 amino acids. With V trimmed by 3 bases and J by 2 bases, 6 bases remained unmatched. The CDR3 spells CASSELAGTVTDTQYF. DNA of the CDR3: TGTGCCAGCAGTGAGCTAGCGGGGACGGTCACAGATACGCAGTATTTT.

The CDR3 reads CASSEAGGGYEQYF. CDR3 sequence (DNA): TGTGCCAGCAGTGAAGCAGGGGGTGGCTACGAGCAGTACTTC. The rearrangement uses TRBV6-4 and TRBJ2-7; 7 bases are a match to TRBD1. The CDR3 sequence is 14 residues long. J was trimmed by 3 bases and V by 3 bases; bases with no gene match: 5. The germline CDR1 and CDR2 sequences are MRHNA and SNTAGT.

The chain employs TRBV27 and TRBJ2-3; D possibly corresponds to TRBD2 (6 bases). CDR1 is MNHEY and CDR2 is SMNVEV in the germline V gene (reference sequence). CDR3 length: 17 residues. Trimming cost V 8 bases and J 6 bases, with 27 bases left between them. CDR3 in DNA: TGTGCCAGCCGAATCCTAGCCCTTAGCGGCCCCACGGATACGCAGTATTTT. Its translation is CASRILALSGPTDTQYF.

The count of this clone is one. The genes are TRBV2 and TRBJ2-1; 9 bases map to TRBD1. Germline lookup yields CDR1 SNHLY and CDR2 FYNNEI. With 8 bases clipped from V and 7 bases from J, the junction kept 9 bases outside the gene matches. There are 14 residues in the CDR3. The CDR3 nucleotides read TGTGCCAGCGGGACAGGGTCTGAGAGAAATGAGCAGTTCTTC. This sequence encodes CASGTGSERNEQFF. The variable domain in full, completed from reference TRBV2 and TRBJ2-1, reads EPEVTQTPSHQVTQMGQEVILRCVPISNHLYFYWYRQILGQKVEFLVSFYNNEISEKSEIFDDQFSVERPDGSNFTLKIRSTKLEDSAMYFCASGTGSERNEQFFGPGTRLTVL.

The chain is built from TRBV28 and TRBJ1-5; D remains unclear. Trimming left V 8 bases short and J 4 bases short, with 15 bases between. In germline, CDR1 is MDHEN, CDR2 SYDVKM. The length of the CDR3 is 14 residues. CDR3 loop: CASVTAAPNQPQHF. The DNA of the CDR3 is TGTGCCAGCGTGACGGCGGCCCCAAATCAGCCCCAGCATTTT.

The J gene is TRBJ2-5, the V gene TRBV5-1; possible D gene TRBD1, 7 bases. This CDR3 contains 15 residues. Trimming cost V 0 bases and J 5 bases, with 14 bases left between them. Germline loops: CDR1 SGHRS, CDR2 YFSETQ. The CDR3 loop is CASSLDGGGGETQYF. The CDR3 DNA reads TGCGCCAGCAGCTTGGACGGAGGGGGCGGCGAGACCCAGTACTTC.

The V call is TRBV27, the J call TRBJ2-5; TRBD2 matches at 13 bases. The V and J ends lost 6 bases and 5 bases, in that order; junction bases with no gene match: 6. The CDR3 sequence is 15 residues long. Germline V gives CDR1 MNHEY, CDR2 SMNVEV (reference sequence). The CDR3 coding sequence is TGTGCCAGCAGACTAGCGGGAGGGGGTAGGGAGACCCAGTACTTC. Amino acid sequence: CASRLAGGGRETQYF.

The chain combines TRBV4-1 with TRBJ1-5; perhaps TRBD1 as D (6 bases). CDR3 length: 15 amino acids. Trimming removed 1 base at V and 4 bases at J, with 11 bases between. CDR1 is MGHRA, CDR2 YSYEKL, per germline. CDR3 sequence: CASSQAETGNQPQHF. The CDR3 coding sequence is TGCGCCAGCAGCCAAGCGGAAACAGGGAATCAGCCCCAGCATTTT.

The chain employs TRBV28 and TRBJ1-4, with D unresolved. CDR3 length: 14 residues. The V and J ends lost 3 bases and 3 bases respectively, with 8 bases between them. The V gene's germline CDR1 is MDHEN and CDR2 SYDVKM. The CDR3 loop is CASSFHGPNEKLFF. For the CDR3, the DNA is TGTGCCAGCAGTTTTCATGGACCTAATGAAAAACTGTTTTTT.

The chain joins TRBV7-9 to TRBJ2-1, with 7 bases lining up with TRBD2. The CDR3 totals 19 residues. CDR1 and CDR2 from the germline V gene are SEHNR and FQNEAQ (reference sequence). Trimming at V came to 5 bases and at J to 0 bases, leaving 16 bases not matched to a gene. CDR3 nucleotide sequence: TGTGCCAGCAGCGCACGGGAATCCGGGAGGACTAGCTCCTACAATGAGCAGTTCTTC. Translation gives CASSARESGRTSSYNEQFF.

The J gene is TRBJ1-1, the V gene TRBV27; D gene ambiguous. CDR3 length: 13 amino acids. Trimming took 2 bases from V and 2 from J, leaving 6 bases between them. The germline V gene encodes CDR1 MNHEY and CDR2 SMNVEV (reference sequence). This CDR3 reads CASSLNFNTEAFF. DNA for the CDR3: TGTGCCAGCAGTTTAAATTTTAACACTGAAGCTTTCTTT.

The rearrangement links TRBV7-9 to TRBJ2-5, with D tentatively TRBD1 (7 bases). V was clipped by 4 bases and J by 5 bases, with 14 bases between them. Germline V gene lookup returns CDR1 SEHNR and CDR2 FQNEAQ (reference sequence). This CDR3 spans 14 amino acids. The CDR3 sequence is CASSSRDSGETQYF. CDR3 DNA sequence: TGTGCCAGCAGCTCCAGGGACAGCGGGGAGACCCAGTACTTC.

In nucleotides, the CDR3 is TGTGCCAGCAAGGTCCAGGGGGAGGGAGATCAGCCCCAGCATTTT. Its protein product is CASKVQGEGDQPQHF. The gene calls are TRBV27 and TRBJ1-5, with TRBD1 matching over 7 bases. V lost 7 bases and J lost 5; bases outside the gene matches: 11. The CDR3 consists of 15 residues. Germline V gives CDR1 MNHEY, CDR2 SMNVEV (reference sequence).

J is TRBJ2-2 and V is TRBV28; 10 bases line up with TRBD2. The CDR3 is 15 residues long. V was pared by 4 bases and J by 5 bases, with 4 bases of the junction left unmatched. Looked up from germline, CDR1 is MDHEN and CDR2 is SYDVKM. CDR3 loop: CASSSGTSVTGELFF. The CDR3 bases are TGTGCCAGCAGTTCCGGGACTAGCGTAACCGGGGAGCTGTTTTTT.

The rearrangement uses TRBV2 and TRBJ1-6, with D perhaps matching TRBD1 (5 bases). Germline V gene lookup returns CDR1 SNHLY and CDR2 FYNNEI. V lost 6 bases, J lost 7 bases, and 16 bases lay in between. The CDR3 length is 15 residues. CDR3 loop: CASSPVGAGNSPLHF. The CDR3 region has the DNA TGTGCCAGCAGCCCGGTTGGGGCCGGGAATTCACCCCTCCACTTT.

The rearrangement links TRBV29-1 to TRBJ2-2, with 8 bases matching TRBD2. The germline CDR1 and CDR2 sequences are SQVTM and ANQGSEA. The ends lost 0 bases at V and 6 bases at J; junction bases unmatched: 6. CDR3 size: 15 residues. The CDR3 here is CSVEEAGDSPGELFF. The CDR3 DNA is TGCAGCGTTGAAGAAGCGGGGGATTCCCCCGGGGAGCTGTTTTTT.

V and J are TRBV5-8 and TRBJ2-7; TRBD1 might be the D (5 bases). The CDR3 runs 16 residues. V lost 2 bases and J 3 bases, leaving 18 bases between the germline ends. Germline lookup yields CDR1 SGHTS and CDR2 YDEGEE. The CDR3 region has the DNA TGTGCCAGCAGCTTTGGACACTTCCCTGGGGACTACGAGCAGTACTTC. It specifies CASSFGHFPGDYEQYF. Together with reference TRBV5-8 and TRBJ2-7, the CDR3 gives the full variable domain: EAGVTQSPTHLIKTRGQQATLRCSPISGHTSVYWYQQALGLGLQFLLWYDEGEERNRGNFPPRFSGRQFPNYSSELNVNALELEDSALYLCASSFGHFPGDYEQYFGPGTRLTVT.

The rearrangement uses TRBV13 and TRBJ2-7, with D perhaps matching TRBD1 (5 bases). This CDR3 is built from 13 residues. Trimming shortened V by 8 bases and J by 2 bases, and 13 bases separated the two germline ends. Germline V gene lookup returns CDR1 PRHDT and CDR2 FYEKMQ (reference sequence). The CDR3 nucleotides are TGTGCCAGCCACCCCCAGGGCGCCTACGAGCAGTACTTC. Amino acid sequence: CASHPQGAYEQYF. The full variable domain, its missing parts supplied by reference TRBV13 and TRBJ2-7, is AAGVIQSPRHLIKEKRETATLKCYPIPRHDTVYWYQQGPGQDPQFLISFYEKMQSDKGSIPDRFSAQQFSDYHSELNMSSLELGDSALYFCASHPQGAYEQYFGPGTRLTVT.